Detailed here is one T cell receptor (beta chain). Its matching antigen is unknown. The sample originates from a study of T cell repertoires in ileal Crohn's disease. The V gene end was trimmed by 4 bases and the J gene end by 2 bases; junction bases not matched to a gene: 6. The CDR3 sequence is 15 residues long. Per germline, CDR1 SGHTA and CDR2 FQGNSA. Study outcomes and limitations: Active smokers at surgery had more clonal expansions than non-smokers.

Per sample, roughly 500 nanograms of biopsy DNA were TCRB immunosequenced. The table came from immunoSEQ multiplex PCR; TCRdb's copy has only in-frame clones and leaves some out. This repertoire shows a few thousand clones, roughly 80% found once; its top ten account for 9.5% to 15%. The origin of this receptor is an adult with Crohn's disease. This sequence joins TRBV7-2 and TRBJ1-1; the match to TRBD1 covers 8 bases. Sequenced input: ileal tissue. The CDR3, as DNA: TGTGCCAGCAGCTCCTCCGGACAGGGAAACACTGAAGCTTTCTTT. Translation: CASSSSGQGNTEAFF.